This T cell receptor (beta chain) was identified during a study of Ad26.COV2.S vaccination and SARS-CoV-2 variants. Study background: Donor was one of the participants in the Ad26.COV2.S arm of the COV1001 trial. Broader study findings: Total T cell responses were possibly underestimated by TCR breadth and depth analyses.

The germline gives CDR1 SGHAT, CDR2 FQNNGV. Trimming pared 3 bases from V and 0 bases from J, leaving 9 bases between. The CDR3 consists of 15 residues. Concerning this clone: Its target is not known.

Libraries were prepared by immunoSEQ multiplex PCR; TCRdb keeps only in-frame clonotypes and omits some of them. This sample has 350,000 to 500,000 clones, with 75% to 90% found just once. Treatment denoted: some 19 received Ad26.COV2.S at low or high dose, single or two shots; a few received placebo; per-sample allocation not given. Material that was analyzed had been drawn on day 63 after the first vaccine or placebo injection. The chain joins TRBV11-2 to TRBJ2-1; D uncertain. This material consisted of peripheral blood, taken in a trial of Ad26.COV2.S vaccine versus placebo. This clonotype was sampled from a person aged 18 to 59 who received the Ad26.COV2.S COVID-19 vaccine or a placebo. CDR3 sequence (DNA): TGTGCCAGCAGCTTGGAAATAAACTCCTACAATGAGCAGTTCTTC. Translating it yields CASSLEINSYNEQFF.